A selection of T cell receptor beta chains follows, all from one sample in a study of Tregs in tolerant kidney transplant recipients. Sequencing was performed with immunoSEQ multiplex PCR; in TCRdb, only in-frame clones are kept and a portion is missing. The sample holds some 74,000 clones; around 93% are singletons and the top ten take approximately 0.37%. This specimen consisted of Tregs from blood, obtained before the transplant. The receptors here all came from a human donor who received a combined kidney and bone marrow transplant. Each CDR3 is given with its conserved first and last residue. Fields, in order: V gene, J gene, CDR3 protein.

TRBV25-1	TRBJ2-4	CASSELRTTNIQYF
TRBV21-1	TRBJ1-5	CASSKGKASDRDNQPQHF
TRBV19	TRBJ2-2	CASSILGTGHPGELFF
TRBV27	TRBJ2-2	CASSHDRGTGELFF
TRBV7-8	TRBJ2-1	CASSSSSSYNEQFF
TRBV5-1	TRBJ2-5	CASSRGEARETQYF
TRBV19	TRBJ1-2	CATMTDRSDYGYTF
TRBV5-4	TRBJ2-2	CASSPWGRVNTGELFF
TRBV4-2	TRBJ2-7	CASSHPGQPYEQYF
TRBV28	TRBJ1-4	CASSPVGAGGIEKLFF
TRBV6-5	-	CASSRRGTGGYEQYF
TRBV19	TRBJ1-5	CASSIWAGEDQPQHF
TRBV27	TRBJ2-5	CASSSSPSGTQYF
TRBV25-1	TRBJ1-1	CASRQGVSTEAFF
TRBV9	TRBJ2-5	CASSVGGFETQYF
TRBV5-1	TRBJ2-5	CASSLALAGAETQYF
TRBV5-1	TRBJ2-1	CASSLPGQGYNEQFF
TRBV7-2	TRBJ2-5	CASSQDRGRETQYF
TRBV5-4	TRBJ2-7	CASSSLESGRAEQYF
TRBV19	TRBJ1-4	CASSTGSWSTNEKLFF
TRBV7-2	TRBJ2-7	CASSSGPLREQYF
TRBV18	TRBJ2-7	CASSPPAEYRASSYEQYF
TRBV6-1	TRBJ2-7	CASRPGLAGAVQYF
TRBV10-3	TRBJ2-3	CAISEGLADPTDTQYF
TRBV6-5	TRBJ2-1	CASSYSDNYNEQFF
TRBV15	TRBJ2-3	CATSRDGGGDTQYF
TRBV4-1	TRBJ2-6	CASSQGQVAGVGGANVLTF
TRBV15	TRBJ2-2	CATSRDLTGELFF
TRBV2	TRBJ2-5	CASSREVQETQYF
TRBV4-1	TRBJ2-1	CASSQGLKVNEQFF
TRBV19	TRBJ1-2	CASSILKDRVNGYTF
TRBV5-4	TRBJ2-3	CASSLTSGLTDTQYF